The 4 T cell receptor beta chains in this list originate from one sample, sequenced in a study of shared clonotypes between healthy human individuals. In the naive CD8 group, cells lacked CD45RO and were positively selected for CCR7, so terminally differentiated effector memory CD45RA+ cells were left out. Profiled with immunoSEQ multiplex PCR; TCRdb holds only in-frame clones, not every one. Seen here are under 850,000 clones, over 90% observed once, and the top ten hold about 24%. Sequenced sample: naive CD8+ T cells sorted from blood. These receptors were obtained from a man aged 25-40 years in good health.

The V call is TRBV7-4, the J call TRBJ2-1; 11 bases align to TRBD2. Germline V lookup: CDR1 SGHVT, CDR2 SQSDAQ. This CDR3 spans 14 amino acids. The V and J ends lost 4 bases and 9 bases, in that order; junction bases with no gene match: 5. The DNA for the CDR3 is TGTGCCAGCAGCTCATTAGCGGGAGGGGTTGAGCAGTTCTTC. Protein product: CASSSLAGGVEQFF.

The gene calls are TRBV7-9 and TRBJ1-3, with 7 bases lining up with TRBD1. The CDR3 spans 15 residues. The germline V gene encodes CDR1 SEHNR and CDR2 FQNEAQ (reference sequence). The ends lost 5 bases at V and 0 bases at J; junction bases unmatched: 4. CDR3 sequence: CASSGQGGSGNTIYF. The CDR3 nucleotides read TGTGCCAGCAGCGGTCAGGGGGGCTCTGGAAACACCATATATTTT.

CDR3 in amino acids: CASSFTGALNEKLFF. Written as DNA, the CDR3 is TGTGCCAGCAGCTTTACAGGAGCCTTAAATGAAAAACTGTTTTTT. V gene TRBV7-2 combines with J gene TRBJ1-4; D may be TRBD1 (5 bases). The CDR3 extends over 15 amino acids. V lost 3 bases, J lost 5 bases, and 13 bases lay in between. Germline CDR1 is SGHTA and CDR2 is FQGNSA.

CDR3 in DNA: TGTGCCAGCAGCAGGATCGGGACAGGGAACACCGGGGAGCTGTTTTTT. This encodes CASSRIGTGNTGELFF. This chain uses TRBV11-2 with TRBJ2-2, with TRBD1 identical over 8 bases. The CDR3 is made up of 16 amino acids. Losses at the gene ends were 5 bases for V and 1 base for J; bases not matched to a gene: 6. Germline CDR1 and CDR2: SGHAT and FQNNGV.